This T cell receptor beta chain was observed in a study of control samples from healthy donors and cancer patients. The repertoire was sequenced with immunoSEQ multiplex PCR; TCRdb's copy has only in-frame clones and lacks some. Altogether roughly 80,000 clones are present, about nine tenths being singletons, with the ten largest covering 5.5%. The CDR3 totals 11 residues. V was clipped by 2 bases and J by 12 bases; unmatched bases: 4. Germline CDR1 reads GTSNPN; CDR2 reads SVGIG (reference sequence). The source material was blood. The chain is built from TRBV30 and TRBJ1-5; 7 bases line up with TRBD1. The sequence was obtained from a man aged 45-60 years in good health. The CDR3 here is CAWSQGESQHF. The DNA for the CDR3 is TGTGCCTGGAGTCAGGGGGAGAGCCAGCATTTT.